This note documents a single T cell receptor (beta chain) sequence. The antigen remains unidentified. The CDR3 consists of 13 residues. V dropped 10 bases and J dropped 9 bases, with 16 bases sitting between them. Not enrolled were patients with uncontrolled infection, other autoimmune disease, pregnancy or lactation. These data come from a study of T cells in Graves' hyperthyroidism and ophthalmopathy. Notes on the study in general: Ophthalmopathy prediction by the model preceded onset by a median approximately 6.1 months.

The TCR beta CDR3 regions underwent amplification using RNA transcripts as the source. An initial round of RT-PCR targeting the TCR CDR3 relied on the HTBI primer set. TCRdb fed the multiplex PCR reads into MiXCR, producing one record per CDR3 protein. This sample carries fewer than 650,000 distinct CDR3 sequences, around 43% of them seen once, and the ten largest clones take 44%. This sequence was found in an adult woman with Graves' disease, either hyperthyroidism or ophthalmopathy (not recorded which). The V gene is TRBV12-3 or TRBV12-4, the J gene TRBJ1-6; tentative D call: TRBD1 (5 bases). The material sequenced was peripheral blood or thyroid tissue (not recorded which). The CDR3 sequence is CATSPGRGSPLHF. CDR3 DNA: TGTGCCACCTCTCCGGGACGAGGTTCACCCCTCCACTTT.